This TCR beta chain was profiled in a study of T cell changes during pregnancy in multiple sclerosis (dated by TCRdb to about 2019). Background for the entire study: In women with multiple sclerosis, the researchers looked at how the T cell repertoire shifted as pregnancy progressed.

Libraries were made using the immunoSEQ multiplex PCR assay. The table was pulled from immuneACCESS by TCRdb, which kept in-frame rearrangements only. Such tables lose some clones; where checked, under half of the loss comes from unresolved V genes, and the rest has no known cause. The table for this sample lists 50,000 to 75,000 clones; roughly nine tenths of them were counted only once. The ten largest account for 2.8% of the sample. As regards this clone: What this receptor recognizes is not known. No much larger clone is present one base from it, and per-base qualities are unavailable.

CDR1 and CDR2 (SGHRS, YFSETQ) derive from the germline V gene. The CDR3 has 15 amino acids, counting the end cysteine and phenylalanine. Only the CDR3 portion is preserved as DNA: 45 bases, with reading frame beginning at the first base. A distance of 14 bases separates the germline ends of V and J, which lose 4 bases and 0 bases respectively. The sequence was obtained from a female donor in good health, enrolled as a control in a pregnancy study. Here the chain combines TRBV5-1 and TRBJ2-7; TRBD1 could be the D gene, as 7 bases match. The specimen comprised peripheral blood, sampled in the third trimester of pregnancy. The nucleotides read TGCGCCAGCAGCCCCAGGGGGGACTTCTCCTACGAGCAGTACTTC. It is translated as CASSPRGDFSYEQYF.